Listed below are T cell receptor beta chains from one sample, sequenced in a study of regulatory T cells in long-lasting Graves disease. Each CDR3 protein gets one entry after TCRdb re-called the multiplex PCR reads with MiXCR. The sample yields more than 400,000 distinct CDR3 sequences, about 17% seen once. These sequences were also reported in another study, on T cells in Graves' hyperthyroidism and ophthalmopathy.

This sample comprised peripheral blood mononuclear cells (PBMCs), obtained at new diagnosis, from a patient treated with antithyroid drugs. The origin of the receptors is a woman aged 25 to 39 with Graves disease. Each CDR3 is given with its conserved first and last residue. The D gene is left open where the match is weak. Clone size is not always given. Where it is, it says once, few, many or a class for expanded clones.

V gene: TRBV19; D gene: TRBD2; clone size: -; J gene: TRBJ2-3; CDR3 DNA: TGTGCCAGTAGTGTCTCTAGCGGTGAACTTTCAAGCACAGATACGCAGTATTTT; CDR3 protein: CASSVSSGELSSTDTQYF
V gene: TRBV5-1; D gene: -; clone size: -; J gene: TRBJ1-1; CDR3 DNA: TGCGCCAGCAGCTTGGCGGTGGGTTCGTACACTGAAGCTTTCTTT; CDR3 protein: CASSLAVGSYTEAFF
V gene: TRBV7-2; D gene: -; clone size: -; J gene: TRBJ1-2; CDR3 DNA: TGTGCCAGCAGCGCACAGGGCTTCGGATATGGCTACACCTTC; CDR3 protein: CASSAQGFGYGYTF
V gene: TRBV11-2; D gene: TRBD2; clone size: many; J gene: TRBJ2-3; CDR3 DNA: TGTGCCAGCAGCCCGGGACTAGCGGGGACCCTCACAGATACGCAGTATTTT; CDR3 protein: CASSPGLAGTLTDTQYF
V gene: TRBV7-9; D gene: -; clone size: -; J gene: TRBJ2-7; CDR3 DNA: TGTGCCAGCAGCTTAATACAGTCTAACTACGAGCAGTACTTC; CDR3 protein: CASSLIQSNYEQYF
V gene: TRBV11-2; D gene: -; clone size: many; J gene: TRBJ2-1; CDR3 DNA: TGTGCCAGCAGCTTAGGAGGTCAGCTTGGCTCCTACAATGAGCAGTTCTTC; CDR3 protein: CASSLGGQLGSYNEQFF
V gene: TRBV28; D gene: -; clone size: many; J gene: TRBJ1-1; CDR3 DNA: TGTGCCAGCAGTGCCCTGGTTCGGGGTAAGAACACTGAAGCTTTCTTT; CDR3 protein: CASSALVRGKNTEAFF
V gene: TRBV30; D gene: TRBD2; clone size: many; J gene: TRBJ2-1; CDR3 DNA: TGTGCCTGGAGGGGCGGGAGCTCCTACAATGAGCAGTTCTTC; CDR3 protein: CAWRGGSSYNEQFF
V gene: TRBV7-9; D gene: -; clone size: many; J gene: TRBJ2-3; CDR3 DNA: TGTGCCAGCTCACTTCTGGCGGGGCCCACAGATACGCAGTATTTT; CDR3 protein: CASSLLAGPTDTQYF
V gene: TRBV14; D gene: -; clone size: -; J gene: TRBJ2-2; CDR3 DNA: TGTGCCAGCAGCCAAGATTCGGTAGCGGAAAACACCGGGGAGCTGTTTTTT; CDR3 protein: CASSQDSVAENTGELFF
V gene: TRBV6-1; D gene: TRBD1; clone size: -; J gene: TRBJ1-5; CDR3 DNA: TGTGCCAGCAGACCCGTAACCGGGACAGGAGATGGGAGTCAGCCCCAGCATTTT; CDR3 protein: CASRPVTGTGDGSQPQHF
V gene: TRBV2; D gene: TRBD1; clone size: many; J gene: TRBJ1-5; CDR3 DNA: TGTGCCAGCACCCCGGACAGGAGAAATTTCAATCAGCCCCAGCATTTT; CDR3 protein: CASTPDRRNFNQPQHF
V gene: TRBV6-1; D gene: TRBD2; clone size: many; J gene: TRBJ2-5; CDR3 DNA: TGTGCCAGCAGACCAGCGGGAATAGAGACCCAGTACTTC; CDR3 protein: CASRPAGIETQYF
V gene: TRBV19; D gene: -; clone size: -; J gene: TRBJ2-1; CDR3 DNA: TGTGCCAGTAGTATAGCTGCCCTCAGCTACAATGAGCAGTTCTTC; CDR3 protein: CASSIAALSYNEQFF
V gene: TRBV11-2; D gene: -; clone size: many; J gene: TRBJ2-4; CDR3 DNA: TGTGCCAGCAGCTTAGTGGGCCTACGCAAAAACATTCAGTACTTC; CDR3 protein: CASSLVGLRKNIQYF
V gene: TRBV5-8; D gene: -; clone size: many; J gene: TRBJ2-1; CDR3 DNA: TGTGCCAGCAGCTTGTTCCTCTCCTACAATGAGCAGTTCTTC; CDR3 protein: CASSLFLSYNEQFF
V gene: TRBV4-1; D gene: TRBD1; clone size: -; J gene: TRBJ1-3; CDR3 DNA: TGCGCCAGCAGCCAAGGGCAAGGGGGCGAAGGAAACACCATATATTTT; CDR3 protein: CASSQGQGGEGNTIYF
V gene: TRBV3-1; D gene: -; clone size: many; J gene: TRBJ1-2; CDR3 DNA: TGTGCCAGCAGCCGTCGGCAGAGTAGTAACTATGGCTACACCTTC; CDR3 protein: CASSRRQSSNYGYTF
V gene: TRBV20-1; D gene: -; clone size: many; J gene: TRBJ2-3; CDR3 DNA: TGCAGTGCTAGAGAGCTTAGCACAGATACGCAGTATTTT; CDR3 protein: CSARELSTDTQYF
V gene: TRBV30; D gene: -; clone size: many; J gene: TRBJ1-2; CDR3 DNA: TGTGCCTGGGGCAGGGGCTTCATCTATGGCTACACCTTC; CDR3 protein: CAWGRGFIYGYTF
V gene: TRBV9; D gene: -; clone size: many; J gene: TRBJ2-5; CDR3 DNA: TGTGCCAGCAGCGTAGTAGGAGGGAATCAAGAGACCCAGTACTTC; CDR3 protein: CASSVVGGNQETQYF
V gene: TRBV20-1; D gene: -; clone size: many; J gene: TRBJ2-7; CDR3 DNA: TGCAGCCCTACAGCCGGGACTCCTTACGAGCAGTACTTC; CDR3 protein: CSPTAGTPYEQYF
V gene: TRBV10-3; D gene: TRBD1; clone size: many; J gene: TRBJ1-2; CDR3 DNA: TGTGCCATCAGTGCCCGACAGGGGGTGACGAACTATGGCTACACCTTC; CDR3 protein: CAISARQGVTNYGYTF
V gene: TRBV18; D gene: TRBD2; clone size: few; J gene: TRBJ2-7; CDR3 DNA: TGTGCCAGCTCACCACCGGCTCGTCCGGGACTAGTATTCTACGAGCAGTACTTC; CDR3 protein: CASSPPARPGLVFYEQYF
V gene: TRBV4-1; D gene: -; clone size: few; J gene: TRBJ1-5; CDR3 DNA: TGCGCCAGCAGCCAGGACGCGGCCCCAAATCGCCAGCCCCAGCATTTT; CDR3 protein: CASSQDAAPNRQPQHF
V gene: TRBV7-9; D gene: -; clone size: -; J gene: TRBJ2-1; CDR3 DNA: TGTGCCAGCAGCTTAGGGGTTGGGGGACGACGAATGGATGAGCAGTTCTTC; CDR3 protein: CASSLGVGGRRMDEQFF
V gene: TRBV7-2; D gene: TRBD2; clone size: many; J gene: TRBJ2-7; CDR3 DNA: TGTGCCAGCAGCTTAGTGAGCGGGAGGATTCCCTACGAGCAGTACTTC; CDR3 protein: CASSLVSGRIPYEQYF